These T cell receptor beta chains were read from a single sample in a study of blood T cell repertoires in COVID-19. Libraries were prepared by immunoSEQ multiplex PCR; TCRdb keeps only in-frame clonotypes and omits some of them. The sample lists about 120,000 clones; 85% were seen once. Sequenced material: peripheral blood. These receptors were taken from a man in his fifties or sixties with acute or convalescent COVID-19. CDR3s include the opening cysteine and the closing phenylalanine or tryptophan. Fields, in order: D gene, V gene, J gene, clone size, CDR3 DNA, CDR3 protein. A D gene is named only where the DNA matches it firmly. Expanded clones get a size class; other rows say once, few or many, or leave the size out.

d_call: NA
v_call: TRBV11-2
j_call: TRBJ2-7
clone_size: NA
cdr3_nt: TGTGCCAGCAGCTTAGTGAGGCCTTCCTACGAGCAGTACTTC
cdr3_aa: CASSLVRPSYEQYF

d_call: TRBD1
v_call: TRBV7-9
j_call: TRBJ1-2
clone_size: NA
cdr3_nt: TGTGCCAGCAGCTTGACAGGGGGCGCGGGAGGCTACACCTTC
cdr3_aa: CASSLTGGAGGYTF

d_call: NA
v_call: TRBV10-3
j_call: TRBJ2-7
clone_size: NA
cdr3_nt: TGTGCCATCAGTGAGCCGAAGTGGCGGGGCTACGAGCAGTACTTC
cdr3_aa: CAISEPKWRGYEQYF

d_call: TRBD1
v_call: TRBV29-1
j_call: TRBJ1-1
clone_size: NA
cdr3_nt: TGCAGCGTTCGGACAGGGAGCACTGAAGCTTTCTTT
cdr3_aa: CSVRTGSTEAFF

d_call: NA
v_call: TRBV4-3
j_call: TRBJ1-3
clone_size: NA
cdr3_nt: TGCGCCAGCAGCCAAGATTGGGCGTCTGGAAACACCATATATTTT
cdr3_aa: CASSQDWASGNTIYF

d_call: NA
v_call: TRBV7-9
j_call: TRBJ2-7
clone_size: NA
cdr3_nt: TGTGCCAGCAGCCCGACACCTTCCTCCTACGAGCAGTACTTC
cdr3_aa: CASSPTPSSYEQYF

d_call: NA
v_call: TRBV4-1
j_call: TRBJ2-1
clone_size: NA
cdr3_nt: TGCGCCAGCAGCCAAGATCCGCAGGGGGGATTGAATGAGCAGTTCTTC
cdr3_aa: CASSQDPQGGLNEQFF

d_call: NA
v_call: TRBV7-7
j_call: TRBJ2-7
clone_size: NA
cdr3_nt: TGTGCCAGCAGCTTAGCGCCTAGCTCCTACGAGCAGTACTTC
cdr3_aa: CASSLAPSSYEQYF

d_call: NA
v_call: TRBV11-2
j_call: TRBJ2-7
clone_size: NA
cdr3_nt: TGTGCCAGCAGCCCTCGGCAGGGAACAACCTACGAGCAGTACTTC
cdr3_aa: CASSPRQGTTYEQYF

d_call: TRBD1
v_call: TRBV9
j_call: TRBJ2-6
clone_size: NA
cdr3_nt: TGTGCCAGCAGCGACCGGACAGGGGGCGCTGGGGCCAACGTCCTGACTTTC
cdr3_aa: CASSDRTGGAGANVLTF

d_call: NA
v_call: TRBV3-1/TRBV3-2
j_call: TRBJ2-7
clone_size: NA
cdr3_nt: TGTGCCAGCAGCCCCGATTCAGGGGGGCGAGAGCAGTACTTC
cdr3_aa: CASSPDSGGREQYF

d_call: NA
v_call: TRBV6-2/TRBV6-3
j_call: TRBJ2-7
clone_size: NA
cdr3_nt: TGTGCCAGCAGTTACGTCGCAGGGGCTGACGAGCAGTACTTC
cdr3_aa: CASSYVAGADEQYF

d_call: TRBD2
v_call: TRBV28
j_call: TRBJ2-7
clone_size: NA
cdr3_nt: TGTGCCAGGTCGACAGGACTAGCGGGAGAGCTCGAGCAGTACTTC
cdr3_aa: CARSTGLAGELEQYF

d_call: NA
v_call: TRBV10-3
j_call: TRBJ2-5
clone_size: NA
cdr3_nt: TGTGCCGTTAGCGGCACTCTTAGGGAGACCCAGTACTTC
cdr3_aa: CAVSGTLRETQYF

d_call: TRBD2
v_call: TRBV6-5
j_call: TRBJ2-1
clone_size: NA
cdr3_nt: TGTGCCAGCATAGCGGGAGGGCAGGGCTATGAGCAGTTCTTC
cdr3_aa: CASIAGGQGYEQFF

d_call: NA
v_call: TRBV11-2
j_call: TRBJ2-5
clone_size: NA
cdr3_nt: TGTGCCAGCAGCCGTATACAAGAGACCCAGTACTTC
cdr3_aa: CASSRIQETQYF

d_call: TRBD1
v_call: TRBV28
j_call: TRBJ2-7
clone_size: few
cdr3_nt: TGTGCCAGCAGTTTCCGCCGACAGGGTGCCTACGAGCAGTACTTC
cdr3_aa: CASSFRRQGAYEQYF

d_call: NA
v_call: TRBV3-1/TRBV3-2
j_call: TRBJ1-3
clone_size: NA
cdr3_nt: TGTGCCAGCAGCCAAGGACGCGACAGGGGAAACACCATATATTTT
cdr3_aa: CASSQGRDRGNTIYF

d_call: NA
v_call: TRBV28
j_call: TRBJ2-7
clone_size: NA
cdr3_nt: TGTGCCAGCAGCGGGACACCGGATACCTACGAGCAGTACTTC
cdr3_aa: CASSGTPDTYEQYF

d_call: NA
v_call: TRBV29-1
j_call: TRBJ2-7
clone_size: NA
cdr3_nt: TGCAGCGTTGTGGGGGGGCCCTACTACGAGCAGTACTTC
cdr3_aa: CSVVGGPYYEQYF

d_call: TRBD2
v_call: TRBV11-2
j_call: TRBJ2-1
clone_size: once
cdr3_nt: TGTGCCAGCAGCTTAAAATTCGGGAGGGATGAGCAGTTCTTC
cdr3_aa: CASSLKFGRDEQFF

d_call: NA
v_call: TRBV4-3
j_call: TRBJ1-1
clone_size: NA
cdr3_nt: TGCGCCAGCAGCCAAGATCTGGGCTATACTGAAGCTTTCTTT
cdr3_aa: CASSQDLGYTEAFF

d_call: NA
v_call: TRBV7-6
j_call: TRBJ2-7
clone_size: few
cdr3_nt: TGTGCCAGCAGCACTATCGGGTCCTCCTACGAGCAGTACTTC
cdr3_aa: CASSTIGSSYEQYF

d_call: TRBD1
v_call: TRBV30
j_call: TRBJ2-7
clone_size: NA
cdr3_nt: TGTGCCTGGTCACGGACAGGGAAAGACGAGCAGTACTTC
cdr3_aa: CAWSRTGKDEQYF

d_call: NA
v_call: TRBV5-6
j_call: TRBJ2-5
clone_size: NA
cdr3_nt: TGTGCCAGCAGCTTGTCCTCCGACAGGAGGCAAGAGACCCAGTACTTC
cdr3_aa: CASSLSSDRRQETQYF

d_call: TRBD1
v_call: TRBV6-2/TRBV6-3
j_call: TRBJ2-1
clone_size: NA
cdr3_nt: TGTGCCAGCAGCCAGTCGGGGACAGGGGGAGTCTATGAGCAGTTCTTC
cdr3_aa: CASSQSGTGGVYEQFF